This T cell receptor (beta chain) originates from a study of graft-versus-host responses after intestinal transplantation. Turning to the study itself: Transplants were multivisceral, liver-intestinal, or isolated intestinal.

To note about this clone: No antigen is known for it.

Assay: immunoSEQ multiplex PCR; the TCRdb copy retains only in-frame clones and omits some. This sample has fewer than 130,000 clones, with 90% to 95% found just once. V shed 1 base and J shed 1 base, with 11 bases lying between them. The germline gives CDR1 SQVTM, CDR2 ANQGSEA. The CDR3 extends over 14 amino acids. This clonotype was obtained from a human donor who received an intestinal transplant. The specimen was unstimulated CD8+ T cells sorted from spleen or lymph node cells, collected before intestinal transplant. The rearrangement uses TRBV29-1 and TRBJ2-7; no definite D call. CDR3 sequence reads: CSVEVSSSSYEQYF. CDR3 sequence (DNA): TGCAGCGTTGAAGTCAGCTCATCTTCCTACGAGCAGTACTTC.